The T cell receptor beta chain described here comes from a study of human CD8 memory T cell subsets. Total CD8+ T cells were enriched by a separation that was negative and magnetic. This clonotype is medium-sized (0.01 to 0.1%) by frequency. Libraries of TCR beta chains were produced by 5' RACE (UMI-labeled). From its re-call of the 5' RACE reads, TCRdb lists each CDR3 protein once, without DNA. The sample shows about 10,000 distinct CDR3 sequences, and roughly 9% sits with its ten largest clones. The germline V gene encodes CDR1 SGHKS and CDR2 YYEKEE (reference sequence). The CDR3 runs 11 residues. The sample was CD8+ stem-like memory T cells (TSCM and TCM) sorted from PBMCs. Subset in this sample: stem-like memory CD8 T cells (TSTEM), CCR7+ PD-1- TIGIT-. The sequence was obtained from a human donor in good health. The gene calls are TRBV5-5 and TRBJ1-2. The CDR3 sequence: CASNRELGYTF. The whole variable domain, remainder taken from reference TRBV5-5 and TRBJ1-2, is DAGVTQSPTHLIKTRGQQVTLRCSPISGHKSVSWYQQVLGQGPQFIFQYYEKEERGRGNFPDRFSARQFPNYSSELNVNALLLGDSALYLCASNRELGYTFGSGTRLTVV.